The clone carrying this TCR beta chain qualifies as large. What it binds is not known. Unmatched junction bases numbered 5, after V lost 6 bases and J lost 4 bases. CDR1 is MDHEN, CDR2 SYDVKM, per germline. This CDR3 has 13 residues. The sample comes from a study of spatial heterogeneity in lung cancer. Whole-study findings and limits: In tumors, expanded intratumoral alpha and beta TCR counts tracked mutation counts.

Regarding time point: sample taken at primary tumor resection. No cells were sorted before sequencing. The whole RNA sequenced was extracted from tumor, nontumor lung or frozen PBMC. The presence of a unique molecular identifier marked each TCR cDNA molecule. TCRdb recomputed calls from the 5' RACE reads with MiXCR, one row per CDR3 protein. This sample has over a thousand distinct CDR3 sequences; about 11% occur once, and the top ten carry less than 25%. The source is a male donor with early-stage non-small cell lung cancer. The sequenced sample was lung tumor tissue, obtained at surgery. The chain couples TRBV28 to TRBJ1-2, with 7 bases lining up with TRBD1. The CDR3 loop reads CASRRQGPYGYTF. CDR3 DNA sequence: TGTGCCAGCAGGAGACAGGGTCCCTATGGCTACACCTTC.